Below, 27 T cell receptor beta chains from the same sample are listed, as sequenced in a study of shared clonotypes between healthy human individuals. Some clones are missing from TCRdb's copy, which holds only in-frame ones; the method was immunoSEQ multiplex PCR. This table has 2 million to 2.5 million clones, 90% to 96% appearing once. Sequenced material: naive CD4+ T cells sorted from blood. The subset: CD45RA+ positively selected. The receptors were sampled from a man younger than 30 in good health.

The CDR3 loop reads CASSLEPGQASPLHF. CDR3 coding DNA: TGTGCCAGCAGCTTAGAACCGGGACAGGCTTCACCCCTCCACTTT. The chain links TRBV7-9 to TRBJ1-6; TRBD1 matches at 8 bases. J lost 9 bases, V lost 1 base, and 5 bases had no gene match. Looked up from germline, CDR1 is SEHNR and CDR2 is FQNEAQ (reference sequence). This CDR3 contains 15 residues.

Note on this clone: A junction boundary mismatches the germline segment, possibly from a read error. V is TRBV11-2 and J is TRBJ1-4; TRBD1 might be the D (5 bases). The germline V gene encodes CDR1 SGHAT and CDR2 FQNNGV. CDR3 length equals 15 residues. CDR3 coding DNA: TGTGCCAGCAGCTTAGGAAGTGGGGCTAAAGAAAAACTGTTTTTT. Translated, it gives CASSLGSGAKEKLFF.

V gene TRBV6-5 combines with J gene TRBJ2-5; D may be TRBD1 (5 bases). CDR1 and CDR2 (germline): MNHEY, SVGAGI. The CDR3 is 16 amino acids. The V end lost 4 bases, the J end lost 4 bases, and 19 bases lay between the germline ends. This CDR3 is CASSFRQARGAETQYF. As DNA, the CDR3 is TGTGCCAGCAGTTTCCGCCAGGCAAGGGGTGCAGAGACCCAGTACTTC.

This chain links TRBV18 with TRBJ1-2, with D perhaps TRBD1 (5 bases). This CDR3 contains 16 residues. Germline-derived CDR1 and CDR2 are KGHSH and LQKENI. V was shortened by 4 bases and J by 0 bases, with 15 bases between the two germline ends. CDR3 amino acids: CASSQMKGIANYGYTF. In DNA, the CDR3 is TGTGCCAGCTCACAGATGAAGGGGATAGCTAACTATGGCTACACCTTC. Full variable domain (outside the CDR3, taken from reference TRBV18 and TRBJ1-2): NAGVMQNPRHLVRRRGQEARLRCSPMKGHSHVYWYRQLPEEGLKFMVYLQKENIIDESGMPKERFSAEFPKEGPSILRIQQVVRGDSAAYFCASSQMKGIANYGYTFGSGTRLTVV.

This chain uses TRBV13 with TRBJ1-4; 8 bases align to TRBD1. CDR3 length: 15 amino acids. The J segment lost 8 bases and the V segment lost 0 bases, leaving 5 bases of the junction unmatched. Germline lookup yields CDR1 PRHDT and CDR2 FYEKMQ (reference sequence). The CDR3 is CASSLGQGAHEKLFF. The CDR3 DNA is TGTGCCAGCAGCTTAGGGCAGGGGGCGCACGAAAAACTGTTTTTT.

The gene calls are TRBV10-2 and TRBJ1-4; D is ambiguous. CDR3 length: 16 amino acids. Germline-derived CDR1 and CDR2 are WSHSY and SAAADI. V dropped 5 bases and J dropped 6 bases, with 19 bases sitting between them. The chain's CDR3 is CASSSGTSDLDEKLFF. The CDR3 nucleotides read TGCGCCAGCAGTTCGGGAACGAGCGATCTCGATGAAAAACTGTTTTTT.

V gene TRBV6-1 combines with J gene TRBJ1-2; perhaps TRBD1 as D (5 bases). Germline-derived CDR1 and CDR2 are MNHNS and SASEGT. V lost 8 bases and J lost 8, with 15 bases in between. The CDR3 spans 12 residues. The CDR3 DNA reads as TGTGCCAGCCGTCGTTGGGGGGAGGGCTACACCTTC. It is translated as CASRRWGEGYTF.

In DNA form, the CDR3 reads TGTGCCAGCAGCAGTCGAACCGGGAGAGATACGCAGTATTTT. As protein: CASSSRTGRDTQYF. The chain carries TRBV7-9 and TRBJ2-3; D might be TRBD2 (6 bases). The germline V and J ends were trimmed by 5 bases and 5 bases, with 14 bases remaining between them. The germline V gene has CDR1 SEHNR and CDR2 FQNEAQ (reference sequence). This CDR3 spans 14 amino acids.

This clone occurred a few times. The genes are TRBV5-1 and TRBJ1-4; D is unclear. The CDR3 is made up of 13 amino acids. Germline CDR1 SGHRS, CDR2 YFSETQ. V was trimmed by 5 bases and J by 3 bases, leaving 8 bases between them. CDR3 protein: CASRGSSNEKLFF. In DNA form, the CDR3 reads TGCGCCAGCAGGGGCAGTTCTAATGAAAAACTGTTTTTT. Drawing the rest from reference TRBV5-1 and TRBJ1-4, the complete variable domain is KAGVTQTPRYLIKTRGQQVTLSCSPISGHRSVSWYQQTPGQGLQFLFEYFSETQRNKGNFPGRFSGRQFSNSRSEMNVSTLELGDSALYLCASRGSSNEKLFFGSGTQLSVL.

This chain uses TRBV6-6 with TRBJ2-3; D is ambiguous. Germline CDR1 is MNHNY and CDR2 is SVGAGI (reference sequence). V lost 2 bases, J lost 1 base, and 13 bases lay in between. There are 16 residues in the CDR3. The CDR3 spells CASSYASDPGTDTQYF. The CDR3 region has the DNA TGTGCCAGCAGTTACGCTTCGGACCCCGGCACAGATACGCAGTATTTT.

The V and J genes are TRBV5-1 and TRBJ2-1, with D perhaps TRBD2 (7 bases). Trimming removed 0 bases at V and 2 bases at J, with 21 bases between. Germline V CDR1 and CDR2: SGHRS, YFSETQ. This CDR3 has 19 amino acids. The CDR3 spells CASSLGGRGTLSTYNEQFF. In DNA form, the CDR3 reads TGCGCCAGCAGCTTGGGAGGGAGGGGGACCCTAAGCACCTACAATGAGCAGTTCTTC.

The CDR3, as DNA: TGTGCCAGCAGCCCAAGGGAGGGATTAGCAGAGACCCAGTACTTC. It encodes CASSPREGLAETQYF. This chain links TRBV9 with TRBJ2-5; 7 bases match TRBD2. The V gene's germline CDR1 is SGDLS and CDR2 YYNGEE. V lost 4 bases, J lost 4 bases, and 10 bases stayed unmatched. This CDR3 comprises 15 residues.

This clone was counted a single time. This rearrangement joins TRBV21-1 to TRBJ1-5; the listed D gene, TRBD1, was not tested against the DNA. TRBV21-1 is tagged as a pseudogene. This CDR3 region has 16 residues. CDR3 DNA sequence: TGTGCCAGCAGCATAACTTGGGACAGGGGGCTACAGCCCCAGCATTTT. Translated: CASSITWDRGLQPQHF.

V gene TRBV7-9 combines with J gene TRBJ1-3; D is uncertain. V was clipped by 2 bases and J by 8 bases, with 16 bases between them. This CDR3 is built from 15 residues. Germline loops: CDR1 SEHNR, CDR2 FQNEAQ (reference sequence). In nucleotides, the CDR3 is TGTGCCAGCAGCTTACTCACATCGGCCGGATACACCATATATTTT. Its protein is CASSLLTSAGYTIYF. Supplemented by reference TRBV7-9 and TRBJ1-3, the full variable domain reads DTGVSQNPRHKITKRGQNVTFRCDPISEHNRLYWYRQTLGQGPEFLTYFQNEAQLEKSRLLSDRFSAERPKGSFSTLEIQRTEQGDSAMYLCASSLLTSAGYTIYFGEGSWLTVV.

This rearrangement joins TRBV5-6 to TRBJ1-5; tentative D call: TRBD1 (6 bases). Looked up from germline, CDR1 is SGHDT and CDR2 is YYEEEE. Trimming pared 4 bases from V and 0 bases from J, leaving 14 bases between. This CDR3 contains 16 residues. In DNA, the CDR3 is TGTGCCAGCAGCCGCTGGGGGGCGTCTAGCAATCAGCCCCAGCATTTT. It specifies CASSRWGASSNQPQHF.

This rearrangement joins TRBV30 to TRBJ1-6; D is unclear. The CDR3 loop spans 11 amino acids. The V gene's germline CDR1 is GTSNPN and CDR2 SVGIG (reference sequence). For the CDR3, the DNA is TGTGGGGCCAGTAGCTTAGAGGCCCTCCACTTT. Residues: CGASSLEALHF.

The chain links TRBV5-1 to TRBJ2-5, with 7 bases aligning to TRBD2. The germline CDR1 and CDR2 sequences are SGHRS and YFSETQ. CDR3 length: 16 amino acids. J lost 5 bases, V lost 0 bases, and 10 bases had no gene match. CDR3 in DNA: TGCGCCAGCAGCTTGGAGCCTAGCGGAGCCGGGGAGACCCAGTACTTC. This gives the protein CASSLEPSGAGETQYF. The variable domain in full, completed from reference TRBV5-1 and TRBJ2-5, reads KAGVTQTPRYLIKTRGQQVTLSCSPISGHRSVSWYQQTPGQGLQFLFEYFSETQRNKGNFPGRFSGRQFSNSRSEMNVSTLELGDSALYLCASSLEPSGAGETQYFGPGTRLLVL.

The chain employs TRBV15 and TRBJ1-6; no reliable D call. Trimming took off 3 bases at V and 13 bases at J, with 16 bases between the two ends. The CDR3 consists of 14 residues. CDR1 is LNHNV, CDR2 YYDKDF, per germline (reference sequence). This CDR3 is CATSRPVGTGPLHF. For the CDR3, the DNA is TGTGCCACCAGCAGGCCAGTGGGAACCGGGCCCCTCCACTTT.

This clone was observed a single time. This chain joins TRBV5-1 and TRBJ2-7, with 11 bases that match TRBD2. V shed 4 bases and J 7 bases; nucleotides not matched to a gene: 13. This CDR3 region has 16 residues. CDR1 and CDR2 from the germline V gene are SGHRS and YFSETQ. The CDR3 DNA sequence: TGCGCCAGCAGCCCCCTTACTAGCGGGAGTGGCGGAGAGCAGTACTTC. Translated, it gives CASSPLTSGSGGEQYF.

The chain uses TRBV6-6 and TRBJ2-3; D possibly corresponds to TRBD1 (6 bases). V was shortened by 0 bases and J by 2 bases, with 12 bases between the two germline ends. The CDR3 totals 16 residues. Germline loops: CDR1 MNHNY, CDR2 SVGAGI (reference sequence). In nucleotides, the CDR3 is TGTGCCAGCAGTTACTCATCAGGGGCCTCCACAGATACGCAGTATTTT. Residues: CASSYSSGASTDTQYF.

A note on this clone: The germline gene is not matched at one end of the junction; a read error may be the cause. Other DNA sequences in the same sample also yield this CDR3. This chain links TRBV7-7 with TRBJ2-5, with D hard to call. CDR3 length: 13 amino acids. Germline CDR1 SSHAT, CDR2 FNYEAQ (reference sequence). The CDR3 coding sequence is TGTGCTAGCAGCTTAGCTCTCCCTGAGACCCAGTACTTC. It specifies CASSLALPETQYF.

V and J are TRBV14 and TRBJ2-5; D is undetermined. Germline V gene sequence: CDR1 SGHDN, CDR2 FVKESK. V was trimmed by 6 bases and J by 4 bases, leaving 12 bases between them. The CDR3 spans 13 residues. CDR3 DNA: TGTGCCAGCAGTCCAACCTGGGGAGAGACCCAGTACTTC. It codes for CASSPTWGETQYF.

This rearrangement joins TRBV6-5 to TRBJ1-6, with TRBD1 as a possible D gene (5 bases). Germline CDR1 MNHEY, CDR2 SVGAGI. The V end lost 2 bases, the J end lost 5 bases, and 10 bases lay between the germline ends. There are 15 residues in the CDR3. The CDR3 region has the DNA TGTGCCAGCAGTTACCTGGGACCTGATAATTCACCCCTCCACTTT. Protein sequence: CASSYLGPDNSPLHF.

This sequence joins TRBV18 and TRBJ1-2; TRBD1 matches 8 bases. The germline gives CDR1 KGHSH, CDR2 LQKENI. Trimming cost V 5 bases and J 8 bases; bases outside gene matches: 10. This CDR3 has 14 residues. The CDR3 DNA reads TGTGCCAGCTCAACACAGACAGGGGCGCTAGGCTACACCTTC. Residues: CASSTQTGALGYTF.

The rearrangement links TRBV30 to TRBJ1-1, with D unresolved. Germline V gives CDR1 GTSNPN, CDR2 SVGIG (reference sequence). CDR3 length: 17 residues. Deletions cut 0 bases from V and 4 bases from J, with 21 bases between. The CDR3 sequence is CAWSVLRVEDSGTEAFF. The CDR3 DNA follows: TGTGCCTGGAGTGTATTAAGGGTTGAGGATAGCGGCACTGAAGCTTTCTTT.

The chain combines TRBV7-2 with TRBJ2-7, with D uncertain. V lost 1 base and J lost 6, with 10 bases in between. The CDR3 runs to 13 residues. Germline CDR1 and CDR2: SGHTA and FQGNSA. The CDR3 DNA follows: TGTGCCAGCAGCTTAGGGTCCCGCGGCGAGCAGTACTTC. Amino acid sequence: CASSLGSRGEQYF. The full variable domain, rest sourced from reference TRBV7-2 and TRBJ2-7, is GAGVSQSPSNKVTEKGKDVELRCDPISGHTALYWYRQSLGQGLEFLIYFQGNSAPDKSGLPSDRFSAERTGGSVSTLTIQRTQQEDSAVYLCASSLGSRGEQYFGPGTRLTVT.

J is TRBJ2-3 and V is TRBV6-5; a weak D match, TRBD1 (5 bases). CDR1 MNHEY and CDR2 SVGAGI come from the germline V gene. V was cut by 1 base and J by 1 base, with 6 bases left in between. The CDR3 loop spans 14 amino acids. In DNA form, the CDR3 reads TGTGCCAGCAGTTACTTCAGGGGCACAGATACGCAGTATTTT. Its translation: CASSYFRGTDTQYF.